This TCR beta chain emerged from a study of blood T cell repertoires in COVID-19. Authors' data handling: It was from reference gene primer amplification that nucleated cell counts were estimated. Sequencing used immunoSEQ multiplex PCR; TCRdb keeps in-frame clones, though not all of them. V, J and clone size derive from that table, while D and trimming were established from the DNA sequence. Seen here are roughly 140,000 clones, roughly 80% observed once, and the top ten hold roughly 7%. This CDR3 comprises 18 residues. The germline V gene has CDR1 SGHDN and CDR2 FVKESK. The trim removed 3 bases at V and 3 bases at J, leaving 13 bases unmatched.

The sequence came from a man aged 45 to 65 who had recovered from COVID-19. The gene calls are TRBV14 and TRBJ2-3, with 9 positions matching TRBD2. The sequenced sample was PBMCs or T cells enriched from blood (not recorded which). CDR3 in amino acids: CASSQLKSGGPGTDTQYF. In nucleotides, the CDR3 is TGTGCCAGCAGCCAGTTGAAAAGCGGGGGGCCGGGTACAGATACGCAGTATTTT.